The 16 T cell receptor beta chains in this list originate from one sample, sequenced in a study of blood T cell repertoires in COVID-19. Sequencing used immunoSEQ multiplex PCR; TCRdb keeps in-frame clones, though not all of them. The sample records approximately 200,000 clones, 88% being singletons. Sequencing was performed on peripheral blood. Source of these receptors: a man between 18 and 29 years old with active or convalescent COVID-19.

The chain combines TRBV19 with TRBJ1-6, with D perhaps matching TRBD1 (5 bases). The CDR3 covers 13 residues. Trimming took 9 bases from V and 13 from J, leaving 19 bases between them. Per the germline V gene, CDR1 is LNHDA and CDR2 is SQIVND (reference sequence). The CDR3 DNA reads TGTGCCAGCGCCCGGGGGATCCTGCCGCCCCTCCACTTT. This codes for CASARGILPPLHF.

Only one count was recorded for this clone. One end of the junction is discordant with germline, which a read error may explain. The chain has TRBV7-9 and TRBJ2-5; the match to TRBD2 covers 9 bases. The germline gives CDR1 SEHNR, CDR2 FQNEAQ (reference sequence). The CDR3 is 18 residues long. The CDR3 nucleotides are TGTGCCAGCAGCTCATTACTAGCGGGCCTGCGGGACCATGAGACCCAGTACTTC. Protein: CASSSLLAGLRDHETQYF.

The V gene is TRBV5-1, the J gene TRBJ2-3; a weak D match, TRBD1 (6 bases). V lost 2 bases and J 6 bases, leaving 22 bases between the germline ends. This CDR3 comprises 17 residues. Germline CDR1 is SGHRS and CDR2 is YFSETQ. The CDR3 DNA reads as TGCGCCAGCAGCTTTGGGTTTTGGACAGCCCAATCGGATACGCAGTATTTT. It codes for CASSFGFWTAQSDTQYF.

This chain joins TRBV6-5 and TRBJ2-2, with 8 bases fitting TRBD2. The CDR3 totals 15 residues. Germline CDR1 reads MNHEY; CDR2 reads SVGAGI. The V segment lost 7 bases and the J segment 3 bases; nucleotides outside the gene matches: 7. CDR3: CASKIGLADTGELFF. The CDR3 nucleotides read TGTGCCAGCAAAATAGGACTAGCCGACACCGGGGAGCTGTTTTTT.

The chain combines TRBV6-6 with TRBJ1-3; TRBD1 matches at 10 bases. V was pared by 6 bases and J by 2 bases, with 4 bases of the junction left unmatched. Germline-derived CDR1 and CDR2 are MNHNY and SVGAGI (reference sequence). There are 15 residues in the CDR3. DNA for the CDR3: TGTGCCAGCAGCCCTGGACAGGGGGCTGGAAACACCATATATTTT. Translated: CASSPGQGAGNTIYF.

The chain carries TRBV6-6 and TRBJ2-7; D is possibly TRBD2 (5 bases). CDR3 length equals 15 residues. Trimming took off 6 bases at V and 6 bases at J, with 21 bases between the two ends. Germline-derived CDR1 and CDR2 are MNHNY and SVGAGI (reference sequence). DNA for the CDR3: TGTGCCAGCAGCCGGCTCACTAGTTCCAGGCGCGAGCAGTACTTC. This gives the protein CASSRLTSSRREQYF.

The chain links TRBV5-8 to TRBJ1-1; tentative D call: TRBD1 (5 bases). CDR3 length: 13 residues. Germline V gives CDR1 SGHTS, CDR2 YDEGEE. Trimming removed 3 bases from V and 2 bases from J, with 8 bases in between. The CDR3 region is CASSWGPNTEAFF. CDR3 bases: TGTGCCAGCAGCTGGGGCCCTAACACTGAAGCTTTCTTT. Looking up the rest from reference TRBV5-8 and TRBJ1-1 gives the full variable domain: EAGVTQSPTHLIKTRGQQATLRCSPISGHTSVYWYQQALGLGLQFLLWYDEGEERNRGNFPPRFSGRQFPNYSSELNVNALELEDSALYLCASSWGPNTEAFFGQGTRLTVV.

The V call is TRBV29-1, the J call TRBJ2-7, with 7 positions matching TRBD2. In germline, CDR1 is SQVTM, CDR2 ANQGSEA. This CDR3 is built from 16 residues. J gave up 1 base and V 6 bases, and 15 bases lay outside the gene matches. This CDR3 is CSVREGGRWGSYEQYF. CDR3 nucleotides: TGCAGCGTAAGGGAGGGAGGACGATGGGGTTCCTACGAGCAGTACTTC.

The CDR3 here is CASSAGQGYGYTF. The CDR3, as DNA: TGTGCCAGCAGCGCCGGGCAGGGCTATGGCTACACCTTC. The chain employs TRBV6-4 and TRBJ1-2, with D tentatively TRBD1 (5 bases). V lost 6 bases, J lost 4 bases, and 12 bases lay in between. Germline V lookup: CDR1 MRHNA, CDR2 SNTAGT. This CDR3 contains 13 residues.

J is TRBJ1-1 and V is TRBV11-3, with D uncertain. Germline CDR1 SGHNT, CDR2 YENEEA. V lost 3 bases to trimming and J lost 4 bases, with 6 bases between them. The CDR3 is 12 amino acids. The CDR3 coding sequence is TGTGCCAGCAGCTTTGGGCCCACTGAAGCTTTCTTT. Its translation is CASSFGPTEAFF.

The rearrangement joins TRBV19 to TRBJ2-2, with 13 nucleotides matching TRBD2. Per the germline V gene, CDR1 is LNHDA and CDR2 is SQIVND (reference sequence). Germline trimming cut 3 bases from V and 6 bases from J; bases unmatched to any gene: 7. This CDR3 spans 17 amino acids. The CDR3 reads CASSIVTSGRPSGELFF. As DNA, the CDR3 is TGTGCCAGTAGTATCGTGACTAGCGGGAGGCCGTCCGGGGAGCTGTTTTTT. The complete variable domain, with remaining parts taken from reference TRBV19 and TRBJ2-2, reads DGGITQSPKYLFRKEGQNVTLSCEQNLNHDAMYWYRQDPGQGLRLIYYSQIVNDFQKGDIAEGYSVSREKKESFPLTVTSAQKNPTAFYLCASSIVTSGRPSGELFFGEGSRLTVL.

About this clone: A read error may produce the germline difference seen at one junction end. V usage is TRBV10-1 and J usage is TRBJ2-7; no firm D call. This CDR3 is 13 amino acids long. Per germline, CDR1 WNHNN and CDR2 SYGVQD (reference sequence). DNA of the CDR3: TGCGCCCGCAGTCGGCCGGGCTCCTACGAGCAGTACTTC. It codes for CARSRPGSYEQYF.

This clone was recorded only once. The V call is TRBV19, the J call TRBJ2-2; TRBD2 might be the D (8 bases). Germline-derived CDR1 and CDR2 are LNHDA and SQIVND (reference sequence). The V end lost 3 bases, the J end lost 1 base, and 21 bases lay between the germline ends. This CDR3 is built from 19 residues. The CDR3 loop reads CASSIGQVASGLNTGELFF. CDR3 sequence (DNA): TGTGCCAGTAGTATCGGACAGGTGGCTAGCGGGCTGAACACCGGGGAGCTGTTTTTT. The whole variable domain, remainder taken from reference TRBV19 and TRBJ2-2, is DGGITQSPKYLFRKEGQNVTLSCEQNLNHDAMYWYRQDPGQGLRLIYYSQIVNDFQKGDIAEGYSVSREKKESFPLTVTSAQKNPTAFYLCASSIGQVASGLNTGELFFGEGSRLTVL.

The DNA for the CDR3 is TGTGCCAGCAGCCCGCGGACAGCTAGCGGGAGTCGCGAGCAGTACTTC. This gives the protein CASSPRTASGSREQYF. The V gene is TRBV5-4, the J gene TRBJ2-7; 10 bases agree with TRBD2. There are 16 residues in the CDR3. The J segment lost 6 bases and the V segment lost 4 bases, leaving 13 bases of the junction unmatched. Germline V gene lookup returns CDR1 SGHNT and CDR2 YYREEE (reference sequence).

The V and J genes are TRBV28 and TRBJ2-7; D ambiguous. Trimming removed 3 bases from V and 4 bases from J, with 13 bases in between. The CDR3 is 14 amino acids. The germline gives CDR1 MDHEN, CDR2 SYDVKM. The CDR3 DNA follows: TGTGCCAGCAGTTTTATCTTGACCAGGTACGAGCAGTACTTC. This gives the protein CASSFILTRYEQYF.

J is TRBJ1-2 and V is TRBV6-6; 11 positions match TRBD1. Germline loops: CDR1 MNHNY, CDR2 SVGAGI (reference sequence). CDR3 length: 17 amino acids. With 5 bases clipped from V and 6 bases from J, the junction kept 14 bases outside the gene matches. The CDR3 reads CASSPAPPGTGGHGYTF. CDR3 nucleotide sequence: TGTGCCAGCAGTCCCGCCCCTCCCGGGACAGGGGGACATGGCTACACCTTC.